This T cell receptor (beta chain) derives from a study of technical replicates of blood from a few donors. Deletions cut 3 bases from V and 4 bases from J, with 19 bases between. Germline values: CDR1 LNHDA, CDR2 SQIVND (reference sequence). The CDR3 is made up of 17 amino acids. Profiled with immunoSEQ multiplex PCR; TCRdb holds only in-frame clones, not every one. Of under 80,000 clones in the sample, approximately 97% are singletons; the top ten hold 0.21%. Material: T cells isolated from PBMCs. The chain is built from TRBV19 and TRBJ1-5; D perhaps matches TRBD1 (6 bases). This sequence was found in a human donor in good health. The CDR3 nucleotides are TGTGCCAGTAGTATGGCCTTCCTACGGGGGGCTAATCAGCCCCAGCATTTT. The encoded protein is CASSMAFLRGANQPQHF.